A selection of T cell receptor beta chains follows, all from one sample in a study of cytomegalovirus exposure and HLA in healthy donors. Assay: immunoSEQ multiplex PCR; the TCRdb copy retains only in-frame clones and omits some. This table holds 150,000 to 200,000 clones, about 80% found once. Sequences were obtained from PBMCs. These receptors came from a woman aged 25-40 years in good health and CMV-seropositive. Both conserved end residues are part of each CDR3. The order of the fields is CDR3 DNA, CDR3 protein, J gene, D gene, CDR3 length, clone size, V gene. The D gene is left open where the match is weak. Rows may omit the clone size; those that give it use once, few, many or a size class.

TGTGCCAGCTCACGCGCGACGGCGGGGGCAGAAAAGACCCAGTACTTC | CASSRATAGAEKTQYF | TRBJ2-5 | NA | 16 | NA | TRBV18
TGTGCCAGCAGCCATCAACGGGGCACTGAAGCTTTCTTT | CASSHQRGTEAFF | TRBJ1-1 | NA | 13 | NA | TRBV7-9
TGTGCCAGCAGCTTCTTAAGCGGGAGGGAGACCCAGTACTTC | CASSFLSGRETQYF | TRBJ2-5 | TRBD2 | 14 | NA | TRBV5-5
TGTGCCAGCAGCCAAGCCTTACAGGGCGTGAACACTGAAGCTTTCTTT | CASSQALQGVNTEAFF | TRBJ1-1 | NA | 16 | NA | TRBV4-2
TGTGCCAGCAGCGGGAGACAGGGAGCTAACTATGGCTACACCTTC | CASSGRQGANYGYTF | TRBJ1-2 | TRBD1 | 15 | NA | TRBV5-8
TGTGCCAGCAGTCTACAGGGTTCCGGGGAGCTGTTTTTT | CASSLQGSGELFF | TRBJ2-2 | NA | 13 | NA | TRBV6-5
TGTGCTAGTGGTTTGGAAGGGGAGGGGACGTACGAGCAGTACTTC | CASGLEGEGTYEQYF | TRBJ2-7 | TRBD2 | 15 | few | TRBV12-5
TGTGCCAGCACAGGGATACTCTCCTACAATGAGCAGTTCTTC | CASTGILSYNEQFF | TRBJ2-1 | NA | 14 | NA | TRBV6-5
TGCGCCAGCAGCCATTCGCCGGCACAGGGGGCCTACGAGCAGTACTTC | CASSHSPAQGAYEQYF | TRBJ2-7 | TRBD1 | 16 | NA | TRBV5-1
TGTGCCACCACCGAGGCAAACACAGATACGCAGTATTTT | CATTEANTDTQYF | TRBJ2-3 | NA | 13 | NA | TRBV15
TGCGCCAGCAGCCAAGCCCAGCGGGAGTGGGATACGCAGTATTTT | CASSQAQREWDTQYF | TRBJ2-3 | TRBD2 | 15 | NA | TRBV4-3
TGCGCCAGCAGCCAAGATTGGCAGGGGTCGGGCTACGAGCAGTACTTC | CASSQDWQGSGYEQYF | TRBJ2-7 | NA | 16 | NA | TRBV4-3
TGTGCCTGGACGAGGGGGGGTACTGAAGCTTTCTTT | CAWTRGGTEAFF | TRBJ1-1 | NA | 12 | NA | TRBV30
TGTGCCAGCAGCTCACGACTTGAGCCGAAGAACACCGGGGAGCTGTTTTTT | CASSSRLEPKNTGELFF | TRBJ2-2 | NA | 17 | NA | TRBV7-9
TGCGCCAGCAGCTTCGTGGGACTAGCGGGAGCCTACAATGAGCAGTTCTTC | CASSFVGLAGAYNEQFF | TRBJ2-1 | TRBD2 | 17 | NA | TRBV5-1
TGCGCCAGCAGACAGGGGAGTGGGAACACTGAAGCTTTCTTT | CASRQGSGNTEAFF | TRBJ1-1 | TRBD1 | 14 | NA | TRBV5-1
TGTGCCAGCAGCTTACAACCGGTACCGGGGGCAGATACGCAGTATTTT | CASSLQPVPGADTQYF | TRBJ2-3 | NA | 16 | NA | TRBV7-6
TGTGCCAGCAGTCCCGCCGGACAGGGTTTTAGAGCCAAAAACATTCAGTACTTC | CASSPAGQGFRAKNIQYF | TRBJ2-4 | TRBD1 | 18 | once | TRBV28
TGTGCCAGCTCACCGGTCGTTGGGGGGTCGCCGAACACCGGGGAGCTGTTTTTT | CASSPVVGGSPNTGELFF | TRBJ2-2 | NA | 18 | NA | TRBV18
TGCGCCAGCAGCCAACCCGGTAGGAACACTGAAGCTTTCTTT | CASSQPGRNTEAFF | TRBJ1-1 | NA | 14 | NA | TRBV4-1
TGTGCCAGCAGCTGGGACAGGGGAGAATATGGCTACACCTTC | CASSWDRGEYGYTF | TRBJ1-2 | TRBD1 | 14 | once | TRBV7-2
TGTGCCAGCAATCTCGACAGAAGCAATCAGCCCCAGCATTTT | CASNLDRSNQPQHF | TRBJ1-5 | NA | 14 | NA | TRBV2
TGTGCCAGCAGCGCGGTCCAGGGGAACACCGGGGAGCTGTTTTTT | CASSAVQGNTGELFF | TRBJ2-2 | NA | 15 | NA | TRBV9
TGCGCCAGCAGCCCTCCTTTTGGAAACACCATATATTTT | CASSPPFGNTIYF | TRBJ1-3 | NA | 13 | NA | TRBV4-1
TGTGCCAGCAATCTCCGGGACTCGGGTTTCTACGAGCAGTACTTC | CASNLRDSGFYEQYF | TRBJ2-7 | NA | 15 | NA | TRBV6-1
TGCGCCAGCAGCCAAGTAACCCTGGACACAGCCTACTTGGACTTC | CASSQVTLDTAYLDF | TRBJ2-5 | NA | 15 | NA | TRBV4-1
TGTGCCAGCAGCGTAGCTACTCGAGGTGAGCAGTACTTC | CASSVATRGEQYF | TRBJ2-7 | NA | 13 | NA | TRBV9
TGCGCCAGCAGGGCGAACCCGGGACTAGCGAGCACAGATACGCAGTATTTT | CASRANPGLASTDTQYF | TRBJ2-3 | TRBD2 | 17 | NA | TRBV5-1
TGTGCCAGCAGGAAAATTTTTATGGGAGGGGATGGCTACACCTTC | CASRKIFMGGDGYTF | TRBJ1-2 | NA | 15 | NA | TRBV6-1